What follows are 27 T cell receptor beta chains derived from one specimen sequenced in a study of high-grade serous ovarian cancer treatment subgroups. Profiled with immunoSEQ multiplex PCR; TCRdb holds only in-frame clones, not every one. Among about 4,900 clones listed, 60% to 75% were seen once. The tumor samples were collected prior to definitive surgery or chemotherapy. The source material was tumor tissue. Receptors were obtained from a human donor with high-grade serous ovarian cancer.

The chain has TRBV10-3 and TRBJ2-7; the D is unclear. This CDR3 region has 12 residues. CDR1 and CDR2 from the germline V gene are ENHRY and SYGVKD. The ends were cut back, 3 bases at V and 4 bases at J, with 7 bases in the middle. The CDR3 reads CAISDGPYEQYV. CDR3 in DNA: TGTGCCATCAGTGACGGCCCGTACGAGCAGTACGTC.

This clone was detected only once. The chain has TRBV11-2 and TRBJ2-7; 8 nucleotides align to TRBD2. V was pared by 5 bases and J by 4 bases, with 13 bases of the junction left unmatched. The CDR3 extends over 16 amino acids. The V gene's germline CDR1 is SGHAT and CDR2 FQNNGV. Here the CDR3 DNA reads TGTGCCAGCAGCCCTAGGGCCGGGAGGGCCCCATACGAGCAGTACTTC. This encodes CASSPRAGRAPYEQYF.

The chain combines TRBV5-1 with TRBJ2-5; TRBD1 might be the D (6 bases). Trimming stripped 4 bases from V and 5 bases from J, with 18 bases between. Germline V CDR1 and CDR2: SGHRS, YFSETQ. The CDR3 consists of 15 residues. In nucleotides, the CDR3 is TGCGCCAGCAGCACTATAACAGGGCTCCAGGAGACCCAGTACTTC. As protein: CASSTITGLQETQYF.

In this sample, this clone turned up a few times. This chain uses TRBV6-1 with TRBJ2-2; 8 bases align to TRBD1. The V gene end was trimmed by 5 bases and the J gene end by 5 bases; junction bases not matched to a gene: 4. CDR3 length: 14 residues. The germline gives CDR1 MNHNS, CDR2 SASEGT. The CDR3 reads CASSSTGETGELFF. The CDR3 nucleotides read TGTGCCAGCAGTTCGACAGGGGAGACCGGGGAGCTGTTTTTT.

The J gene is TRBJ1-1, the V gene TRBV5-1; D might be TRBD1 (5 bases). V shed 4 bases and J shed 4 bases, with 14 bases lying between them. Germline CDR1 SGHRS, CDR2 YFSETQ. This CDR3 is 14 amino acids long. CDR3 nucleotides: TGCGCCAGCAGCCCGGCTTTGGGGGGCACTGAAGCTTTCTTT. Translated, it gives CASSPALGGTEAFF.

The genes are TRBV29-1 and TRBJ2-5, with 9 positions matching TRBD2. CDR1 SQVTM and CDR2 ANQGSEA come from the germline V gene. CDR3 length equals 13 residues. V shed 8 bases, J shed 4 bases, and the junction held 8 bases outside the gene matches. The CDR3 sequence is CSIVAGVLETQYF. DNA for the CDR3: TGCAGCATAGTAGCGGGAGTTTTAGAGACCCAGTACTTC.

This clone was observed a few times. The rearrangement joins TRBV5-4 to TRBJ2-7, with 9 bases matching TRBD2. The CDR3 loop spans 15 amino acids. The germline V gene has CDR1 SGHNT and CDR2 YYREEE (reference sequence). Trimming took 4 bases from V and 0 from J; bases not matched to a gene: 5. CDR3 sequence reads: CASSRTSANSYEQYV. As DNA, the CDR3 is TGTGCCAGCAGCCGGACTAGCGCCAACTCCTACGAGCAGTACGTC.

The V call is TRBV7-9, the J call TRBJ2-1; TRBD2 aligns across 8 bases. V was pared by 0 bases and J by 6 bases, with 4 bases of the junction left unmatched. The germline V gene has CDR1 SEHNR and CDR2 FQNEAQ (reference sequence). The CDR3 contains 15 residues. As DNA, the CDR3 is TGTGCCAGCAGCTTAGCGTCGGGAGGGGGCAATGAGCAGTTCTTC. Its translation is CASSLASGGGNEQFF.

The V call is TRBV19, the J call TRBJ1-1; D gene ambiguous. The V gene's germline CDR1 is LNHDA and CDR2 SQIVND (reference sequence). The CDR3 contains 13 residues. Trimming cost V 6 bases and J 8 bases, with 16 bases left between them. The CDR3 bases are TGTGCCAGTAGCACCTCAGGTTTTAGGGAAGCTTTCTTT. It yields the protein CASSTSGFREAFF.

The CDR3 DNA sequence: TGCGCCAGCAGCTTGGGGACAGGGGTAGGGGCCAACGTCCTGACTTTC. Amino acids: CASSLGTGVGANVLTF. This chain uses TRBV5-1 with TRBJ2-6; TRBD1 matches 9 bases. This CDR3 spans 16 amino acids. J was trimmed by 4 bases and V by 0 bases; bases with no gene match: 2. Germline values: CDR1 SGHRS, CDR2 YFSETQ. Complete variable domain (other parts from reference TRBV5-1 and TRBJ2-6): KAGVTQTPRYLIKTRGQQVTLSCSPISGHRSVSWYQQTPGQGLQFLFEYFSETQRNKGNFPGRFSGRQFSNSRSEMNVSTLELGDSALYLCASSLGTGVGANVLTFGAGSRLTVL.

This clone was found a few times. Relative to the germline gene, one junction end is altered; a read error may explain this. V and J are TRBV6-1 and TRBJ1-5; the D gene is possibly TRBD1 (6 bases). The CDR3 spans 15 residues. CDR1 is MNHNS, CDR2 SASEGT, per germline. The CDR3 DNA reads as TGTGCCATCAGTGAAGTTAGGACAGACAATCAGCCCCAGCATTTT. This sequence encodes CAISEVRTDNQPQHF.

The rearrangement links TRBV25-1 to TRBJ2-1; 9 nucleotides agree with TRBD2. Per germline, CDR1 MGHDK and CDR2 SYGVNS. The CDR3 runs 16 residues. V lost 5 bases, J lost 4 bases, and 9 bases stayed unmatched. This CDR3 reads CASSPRIAGAYNEQFF. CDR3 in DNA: TGTGCCAGCAGTCCCCGAATAGCGGGAGCGTACAATGAGCAGTTCTTC.

The CDR3 bases are TGTGCCAGCTCACCGAGCTCCGGTGGTGAGCAGTTCTTC. Protein product: CASSPSSGGEQFF. The gene calls are TRBV18 and TRBJ2-1; D gene unclear. This CDR3 has 13 amino acids. With 3 bases removed from V and 9 bases from J, the gap between germline ends came to 12 bases. CDR1 KGHSH and CDR2 LQKENI come from the germline V gene.

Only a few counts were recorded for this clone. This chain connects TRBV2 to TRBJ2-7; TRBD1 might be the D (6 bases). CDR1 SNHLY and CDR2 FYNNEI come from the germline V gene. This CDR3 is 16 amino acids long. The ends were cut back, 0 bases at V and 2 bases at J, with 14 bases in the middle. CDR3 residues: CASSEAQGHYAYEQYF. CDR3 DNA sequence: TGTGCCAGCAGTGAAGCGCAGGGACACTACGCCTACGAGCAGTACTTC.

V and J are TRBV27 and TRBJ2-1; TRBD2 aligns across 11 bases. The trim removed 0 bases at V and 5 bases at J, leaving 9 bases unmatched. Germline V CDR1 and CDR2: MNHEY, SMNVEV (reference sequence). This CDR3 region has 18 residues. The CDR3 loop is CASSLSPNSGRDNNEQFF. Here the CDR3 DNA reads TGTGCCAGCAGTTTATCGCCCAATAGCGGGAGGGATAACAATGAGCAGTTCTTC.

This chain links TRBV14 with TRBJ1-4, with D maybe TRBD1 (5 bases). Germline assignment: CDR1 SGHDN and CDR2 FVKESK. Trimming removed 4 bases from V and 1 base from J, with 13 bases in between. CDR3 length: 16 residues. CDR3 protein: CASSRQMGQTNEKLFF. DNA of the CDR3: TGTGCCAGCAGCCGTCAAATGGGGCAAACTAATGAAAAACTGTTTTTT.

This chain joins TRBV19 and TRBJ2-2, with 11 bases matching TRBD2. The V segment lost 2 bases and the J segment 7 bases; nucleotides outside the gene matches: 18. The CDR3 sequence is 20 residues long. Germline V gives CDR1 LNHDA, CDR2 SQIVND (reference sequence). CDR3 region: CASSIPPFGSGRAFDGELFF. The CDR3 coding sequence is TGTGCCAGTAGTATACCGCCCTTCGGTAGCGGGAGGGCCTTTGACGGGGAGCTGTTTTTT.

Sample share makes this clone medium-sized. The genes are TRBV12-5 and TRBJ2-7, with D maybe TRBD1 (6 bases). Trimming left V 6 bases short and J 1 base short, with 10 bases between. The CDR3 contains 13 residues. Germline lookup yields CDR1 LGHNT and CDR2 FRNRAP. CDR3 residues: CASGHDRSYEQYF. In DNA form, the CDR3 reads TGTGCTAGTGGCCACGACAGGTCCTACGAGCAGTACTTC.

CDR3 nucleotide sequence: TGTGCCAGCGCAAAAGAGAAATCTAGCAATCAGCCCCAGCATTTT. This sequence encodes CASAKEKSSNQPQHF. The rearrangement uses TRBV2 and TRBJ1-5, with no clear D. CDR3 length: 15 residues. Germline-derived CDR1 and CDR2 are SNHLY and FYNNEI. Trimming pared 8 bases from V and 0 bases from J, leaving 14 bases between.

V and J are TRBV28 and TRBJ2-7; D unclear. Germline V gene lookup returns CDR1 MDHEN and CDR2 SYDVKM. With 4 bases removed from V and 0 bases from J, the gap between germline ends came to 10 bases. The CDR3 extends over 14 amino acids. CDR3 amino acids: CASSSTGRSYEQYF. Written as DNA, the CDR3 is TGTGCCAGCAGTTCTACCGGGCGCTCCTACGAGCAGTACTTC.

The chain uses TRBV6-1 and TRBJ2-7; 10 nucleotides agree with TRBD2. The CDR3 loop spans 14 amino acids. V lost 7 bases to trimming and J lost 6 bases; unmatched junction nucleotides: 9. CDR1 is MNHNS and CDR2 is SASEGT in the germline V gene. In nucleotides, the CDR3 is TGTGCCAGCAACCACCTAGCGGGAGTAGGCGAGCAGTACTTC. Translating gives CASNHLAGVGEQYF.

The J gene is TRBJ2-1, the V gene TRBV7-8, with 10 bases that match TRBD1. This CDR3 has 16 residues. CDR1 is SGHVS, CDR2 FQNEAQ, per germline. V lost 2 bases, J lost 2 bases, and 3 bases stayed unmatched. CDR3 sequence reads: CASSLLGQGAYNEQFF. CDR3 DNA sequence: TGTGCCAGCAGCTTACTCGGACAGGGGGCCTACAATGAGCAGTTCTTC.

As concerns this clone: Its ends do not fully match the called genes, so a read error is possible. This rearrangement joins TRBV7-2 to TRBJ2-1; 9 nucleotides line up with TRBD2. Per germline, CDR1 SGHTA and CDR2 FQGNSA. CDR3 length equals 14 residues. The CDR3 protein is CASSLAGRLNEQFF. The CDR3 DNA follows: TGTGCCAGCAGCCTAGCGGGACGATTGAATGAGCAGTTCTTC.

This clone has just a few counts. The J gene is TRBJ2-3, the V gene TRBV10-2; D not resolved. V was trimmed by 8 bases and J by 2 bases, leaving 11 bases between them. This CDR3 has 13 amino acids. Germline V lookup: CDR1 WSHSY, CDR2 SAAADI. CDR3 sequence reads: CASFSSFTDTQYF. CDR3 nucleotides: TGCGCCAGCTTCTCGTCCTTCACAGATACGCAGTATTTT.

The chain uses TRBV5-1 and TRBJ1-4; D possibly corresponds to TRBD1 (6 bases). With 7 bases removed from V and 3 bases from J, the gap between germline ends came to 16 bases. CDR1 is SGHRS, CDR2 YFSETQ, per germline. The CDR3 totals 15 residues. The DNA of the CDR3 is TGCGCCAGCGCTCCCGGGACACCGGCTAATGAAAAACTGTTTTTT. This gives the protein CASAPGTPANEKLFF.

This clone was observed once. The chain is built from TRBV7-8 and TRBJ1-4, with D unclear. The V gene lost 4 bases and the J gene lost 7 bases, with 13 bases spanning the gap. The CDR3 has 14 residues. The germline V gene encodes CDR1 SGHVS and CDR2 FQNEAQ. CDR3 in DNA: TGTGCCAGCAGCTCCGTCGACGTCAGTGAAAAACTGTTTTTT. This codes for CASSSVDVSEKLFF.

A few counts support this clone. The CDR3 here is CASSLDEGGGTEAFF. The CDR3 DNA is TGTGCCAGCAGCTTAGACGAGGGCGGCGGCACTGAAGCTTTCTTT. The rearrangement uses TRBV11-2 and TRBJ1-1; no clear D gene. Deletions cut 0 bases from V and 4 bases from J, with 12 bases between. This CDR3 has 15 residues. From germline, CDR1 is SGHAT and CDR2 FQNNGV.